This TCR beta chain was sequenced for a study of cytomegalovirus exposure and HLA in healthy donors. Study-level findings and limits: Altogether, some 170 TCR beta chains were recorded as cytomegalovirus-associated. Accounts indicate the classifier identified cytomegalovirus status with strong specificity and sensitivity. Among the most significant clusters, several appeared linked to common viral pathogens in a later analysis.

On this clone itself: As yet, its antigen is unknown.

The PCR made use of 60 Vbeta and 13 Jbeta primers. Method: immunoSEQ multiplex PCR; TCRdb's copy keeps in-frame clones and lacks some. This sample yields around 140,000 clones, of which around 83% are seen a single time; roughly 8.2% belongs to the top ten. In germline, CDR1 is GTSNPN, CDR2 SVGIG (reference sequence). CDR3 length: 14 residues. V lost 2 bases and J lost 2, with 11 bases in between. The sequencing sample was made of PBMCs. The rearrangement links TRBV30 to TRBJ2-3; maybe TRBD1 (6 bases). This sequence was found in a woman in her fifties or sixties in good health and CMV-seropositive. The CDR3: CAWSPGQPTDTQYF. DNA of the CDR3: TGTGCCTGGAGTCCCGGACAGCCCACAGATACGCAGTATTTT.